This T cell receptor beta chain was retrieved from a study of T-cell memory formation after mild COVID-19 (dated by TCRdb to the early 2020s). Looking at the study overall: Most TCR sequence clusters were specific to one of the two donors. Longitudinal TCRalpha and TCRbeta repertoire sequencing tracked T-cell clones expanding and contracting after mild COVID-19 in two donors. Two young, previously healthy adult volunteers, one female and one male, were included in the cohort. Points the paper makes about the study in general: The study covered only a couple of mild cases, and larger cohorts including severe cases with pre-infection samples were considered necessary. The second-wave clones that peaked on day 37 were not confirmed to be SARS-CoV-2 specific. Some responding clones were detected in pre-infection memory, which suggested that pre-existing cross-reactive memory T cells had joined the SARS-CoV-2 response. Clones that contracted from day 15 to 85 showed balanced CD4/CD8 phenotypes, whereas a second wave of clones that expanded from day 15 to 37 leaned towards CD4+. Contracting CD4+ clones turned up mainly in the CM and EM memory subsets, whereas EMRA was where CD8+ clones were enriched.

The reads were generated on an Illumina NovaSeq 6000. Using 5'RACE with constant-segment primers, TCRalpha and TCRbeta cDNA libraries were constructed, with sample barcodes and unique molecular identifiers added in the process. RNA was extracted from every sample with Trizol reagent. Library amplification was performed in two PCR steps, and a second sample barcode and Illumina TruSeq adapters were introduced in the second step. Sequencing of the libraries was done on an Illumina NovaSeq, producing 2 x 150 bp paired-end reads. The paper's processing steps were these. The reads were demultiplexed and collapsed into UMI-guided consensus sequences using migec v1.2.7. Using mixcr v2.1.11, UMI consensuses were aligned to TRA and TRB V and J templates and then assembled into clonotypes. A clonotype was counted as expanded or contracted only if both edgeR and NoisET called the change significant, with noise models trained on biological replicates. edgeR calls used a false discovery rate-adjusted p below 0.01 and a log2 fold-change threshold of 1. As an exploratory analysis of dynamics, max-normalized trajectories of the 1000 most abundant clonotypes were examined with PCA combined with hierarchical clustering. The CD4 or CD8 phenotype of responding clones was assigned using the separately sequenced CD4+ and CD8+ repertoires. Using fastp trimming at Q25 and MiXCR clonotype assembly, TCRdb reanalyzed the public sequencing data and kept in-frame beta chains. Each entry merges the rows of one CDR3 protein and shows their most common DNA and genes. The V and J calls follow TCRdb's processing rather than the paper's. This sample comprises 300,000 to 350,000 distinct CDR3 sequences, roughly an eighth of them detected only once. The biggest ten clones account for around 23% of the sample.

From the germline V gene (reference sequence), CDR1 is DFQATT and CDR2 is SNEGSKA. V is pared back by 7 bases and J by 9 bases, with 22 bases lying between the germline termini. Reading from cysteine to phenylalanine, the CDR3 counts 15 amino acids. Only the CDR3 part of the read is kept: 45 bases, read in frame from the first base. This clonotype has more than one count but fewer than ten. This receptor's antigen is unknown. Base quality data are lacking; no much larger clone is found one base away. Ficoll-Paque density gradient centrifugation was used to isolate PBMCs. This receptor was taken from a young man who had mild COVID-19 (a few samples of this study predate the infection). The sample titles of this study are shuffled in the database, so cell type and time point are left out; the donor was told from shared clones. The sequencing sample was made of PBMCs or a T cell subset sorted from them (not recorded which). The chain is encoded by TRBV20-1 joined to TRBJ1-6, with the D segment identity uncertain. The CDR3 in this case is CSVNSVGPSLSPLHF. The bases read TGCAGTGTGAACTCGGTAGGGCCCTCACTTTCACCCCTCCACTTT.